Shown below are 9 T cell receptor beta chains from a single sample sequenced in a study of cytomegalovirus exposure and HLA in healthy donors. Sequenced by immunoSEQ multiplex PCR; TCRdb stores in-frame clones only, minus some. The sample lists some 76,000 clones, approximately 94% occurring once. The sequenced material came from PBMCs. These receptors came from a woman in her late teens or twenties in good health and CMV-seronegative.

This sequence joins TRBV18 and TRBJ2-7, with 13 positions matching TRBD2. The CDR3 totals 17 residues. V shed 5 bases, J shed 5 bases, and the junction held 12 bases outside the gene matches. From germline, CDR1 is KGHSH and CDR2 LQKENI. The DNA of the CDR3 is TGTGCCAGCTCAACACTAGCGGGAGGGCCCTTGGGCGACGAGCAGTACTTC. Residues: CASSTLAGGPLGDEQYF.

The V and J genes are TRBV2 and TRBJ2-1; 11 bases line up with TRBD2. The germline gives CDR1 SNHLY, CDR2 FYNNEI. The length of the CDR3 is 16 residues. Trimming at V came to 6 bases and at J to 4 bases, leaving 8 bases not matched to a gene. In nucleotides, the CDR3 is TGTGCCAGCAGACTCCTAGCGGGAGGATCGTACAATGAGCAGTTCTTC. This translates into CASRLLAGGSYNEQFF. Full variable domain (missing parts from reference TRBV2 and TRBJ2-1): EPEVTQTPSHQVTQMGQEVILRCVPISNHLYFYWYRQILGQKVEFLVSFYNNEISEKSEIFDDQFSVERPDGSNFTLKIRSTKLEDSAMYFCASRLLAGGSYNEQFFGPGTRLTVL.

This chain connects TRBV7-2 to TRBJ2-7; 8 bases are a match to TRBD2. Germline lookup yields CDR1 SGHTA and CDR2 FQGNSA. The CDR3 is 14 amino acids. V shed 5 bases and J 4 bases; nucleotides not matched to a gene: 7. The CDR3 DNA follows: TGTGCCAGCAGCGGGAGCGGGGGACGGTACGAGCAGTACTTC. Its protein is CASSGSGGRYEQYF.

This chain uses TRBV10-2 with TRBJ2-3; D unresolved. The germline CDR1 and CDR2 sequences are WSHSY and SAAADI. The CDR3 length is 13 residues. Deletions cut 6 bases from V and 0 bases from J, with 7 bases between. CDR3 loop: CASRRLSTDTQYF. CDR3 bases: TGCGCCAGCAGGAGGCTCAGCACAGATACGCAGTATTTT.

J is TRBJ2-1 and V is TRBV9; 8 positions match TRBD2. The CDR3 length is 15 residues. Germline-derived CDR1 and CDR2 are SGDLS and YYNGEE. V shed 0 bases, J shed 5 bases, and the junction held 4 bases outside the gene matches. In DNA, the CDR3 is TGTGCCAGCAGCGTAGGTAGCGGGACGCACAATGAGCAGTTCTTC. This codes for CASSVGSGTHNEQFF.

This clone was recorded once. The chain recombines TRBV14 with TRBJ2-1; 12 bases line up with TRBD2. Trimming took 0 bases from V and 5 from J; bases not matched to a gene: 5. The germline V gene has CDR1 SGHDN and CDR2 FVKESK. This CDR3 contains 17 residues. CDR3 protein: CASSQEVLAGGDNEQFF. The CDR3 DNA reads TGTGCCAGCAGCCAAGAAGTTCTAGCGGGGGGGGACAATGAGCAGTTCTTC.

This chain joins TRBV29-1 and TRBJ2-7; D call uncertain. This CDR3 region has 12 residues. Germline V gives CDR1 SQVTM, CDR2 ANQGSEA. V lost 4 bases and J 2 bases, leaving 9 bases between the germline ends. The chain's CDR3 is CSVVAITYEQYF. The CDR3 DNA is TGCAGCGTTGTGGCAATTACCTACGAGCAGTACTTC.

J is TRBJ2-1 and V is TRBV5-1, with a tentative D call TRBD1 (5 bases). V was shortened by 1 base and J by 1 base, with 15 bases between the two germline ends. This CDR3 comprises 17 residues. The V gene's germline CDR1 is SGHRS and CDR2 YFSETQ. The CDR3 coding sequence is TGCGCCAGCAGCTTGAGCCCCCAGGGTAAGTCCTACAATGAGCAGTTCTTC. Translation gives CASSLSPQGKSYNEQFF.

V is TRBV7-9 and J is TRBJ1-2; TRBD1 agrees at 8 bases. The CDR3 has 14 residues. V was pared by 5 bases and J by 4 bases, with 6 bases of the junction left unmatched. Germline CDR1 reads SEHNR; CDR2 reads FQNEAQ (reference sequence). In DNA, the CDR3 is TGTGCCAGCAGCGGGCAGACAGGGGTCTATGGCTACACCTTC. It is translated as CASSGQTGVYGYTF.